This T cell receptor beta chain was sequenced during a study of regulatory T cells in long-lasting Graves disease. Study-level background: Treatment with antithyroid drugs for over 5 years, together with positive TSH receptor antibodies, meant persistent Graves' disease.

Relying on iRepertoire HTBI primers and Arm-PCR of CDR3 regions, the team built TCR beta libraries. TCRdb analysed the multiplex PCR reads with MiXCR anew, one entry per CDR3 protein. The sample has a few hundred thousand distinct CDR3 sequences, 20% to 25% seen once. Regarding the study as a whole: Favored usage of TRBV28, TRBJ1-2 and TRBJ2-5 was recorded in persistent disease.

This clonotype was seen repeatedly, ten times or more. Its cognate antigen is unknown. Germline lookup yields CDR1 MNHNS and CDR2 SASEGT. CDR3 length: 15 amino acids. V was cut by 6 bases and J by 3 bases, with 15 bases left in between. Regarding time point: persistent/refractory GD, antithyroid drugs over 5 years with positive TRAb. Isolated PBMC RNA provided the starting material for the TCR library. The TCR comes from a female donor with Graves disease. This chain links TRBV6-1 with TRBJ2-4; D not resolved. The sequenced sample was peripheral blood mononuclear cells (PBMCs), obtained when the disease was refractory, from a patient treated with antithyroid drugs. In DNA, the CDR3 is TGTGCCAGCAGCCCTTACTGGGATGTCAAAAACATTCAGTACTTC. As protein: CASSPYWDVKNIQYF.